The following is a T cell receptor beta chain sequence with its context. The sample is drawn from a study of blood T cells in healthy people across ages. Germline V CDR1 and CDR2: WSHSY, SAAADI. The junction had 3 bases not matched to a gene; V was cut back by 0 bases and J by 5 bases. The CDR3 runs 16 residues. Primers used in a second PCR of about 7 to 12 cycles were a sample-barcoded 5' primer and a J-beta primer mix. MiXCR, applied by TCRdb to the 5' RACE reads, yields one record per CDR3 protein. The table shows about 1.4 million distinct CDR3 sequences, with 59% occurring only once. Sequenced: blood. The clonotype comes from a man in his late teens or twenties in good health. This chain links TRBV10-2 with TRBJ2-3, with 12 bases aligning to TRBD2. The CDR3 sequence: CASSESPSGGGDTQYF. For the CDR3, the DNA is TGCGCCAGCAGTGAGTCGCCTAGCGGGGGGGGAGATACGCAGTATTTT.